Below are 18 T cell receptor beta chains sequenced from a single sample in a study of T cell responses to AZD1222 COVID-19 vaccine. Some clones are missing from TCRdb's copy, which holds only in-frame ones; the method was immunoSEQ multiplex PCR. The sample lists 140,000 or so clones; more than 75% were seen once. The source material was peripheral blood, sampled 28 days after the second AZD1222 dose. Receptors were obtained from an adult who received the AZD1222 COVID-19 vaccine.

CDR3 region: CASSQVGRALYNEQFF. CDR3 nucleotide sequence: TGCGCCAGCAGCCAGGTAGGGCGGGCCCTATACAATGAGCAGTTCTTC. This chain connects TRBV4-1 to TRBJ2-1; a possible D gene is TRBD2 (5 bases). Germline CDR1 is MGHRA and CDR2 is YSYEKL. Trimming removed 3 bases from V and 4 bases from J, with 16 bases in between. The CDR3 has 16 residues.

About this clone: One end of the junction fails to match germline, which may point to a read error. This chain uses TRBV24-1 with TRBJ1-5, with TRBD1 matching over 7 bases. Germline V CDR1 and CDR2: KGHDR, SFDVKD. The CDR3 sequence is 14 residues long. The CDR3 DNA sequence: TGTGCCACCAGTGGGGACAGACCCAATCATCCCCAGCATTTT. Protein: CATSGDRPNHPQHF.

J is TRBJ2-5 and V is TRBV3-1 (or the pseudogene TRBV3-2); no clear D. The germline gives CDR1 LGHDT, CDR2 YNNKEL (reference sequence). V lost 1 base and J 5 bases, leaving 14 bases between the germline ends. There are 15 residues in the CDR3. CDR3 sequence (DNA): TGTGCCAGCAGCCAAGTTGTAATAGTTGGGGAGACCCAGTACTTC. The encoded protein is CASSQVVIVGETQYF.

The CDR3, as DNA: TGTGCCAGCAGTTCCGGACAAATGGATCAGCCCCAGCATTTT. Protein sequence: CASSSGQMDQPQHF. The chain couples TRBV28 to TRBJ1-5, with D possibly TRBD1 on 5 matching bases. Germline lookup yields CDR1 MDHEN and CDR2 SYDVKM. This CDR3 contains 14 residues. V was clipped by 4 bases and J by 5 bases, with 12 bases between them.

The CDR3 coding sequence is TGTGCCAGCAGCCCGCAAGCAGATCAGCCCCAGCATTTT. This codes for CASSPQADQPQHF. This chain links TRBV7-2 with TRBJ1-5; D is undetermined. Trimming removed 5 bases from V and 5 bases from J, with 10 bases in between. This CDR3 has 13 residues. Germline-derived CDR1 and CDR2 are SGHTA and FQGNSA.

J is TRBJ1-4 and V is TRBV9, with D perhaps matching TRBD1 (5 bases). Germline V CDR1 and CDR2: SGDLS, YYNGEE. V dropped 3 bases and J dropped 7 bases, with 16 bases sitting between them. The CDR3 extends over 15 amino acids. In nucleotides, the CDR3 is TGTGCCAGCAGCGCCCGAGGGTCCGGGGGTGAAAAACTGTTTTTT. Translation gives CASSARGSGGEKLFF.

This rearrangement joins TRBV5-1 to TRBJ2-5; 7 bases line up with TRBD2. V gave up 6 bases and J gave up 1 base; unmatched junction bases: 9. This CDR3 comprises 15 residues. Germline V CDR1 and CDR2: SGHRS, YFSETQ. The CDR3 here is CASKSSGPAQETQYF. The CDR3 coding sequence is TGCGCCAGCAAGAGTAGCGGGCCCGCCCAAGAGACCCAGTACTTC.

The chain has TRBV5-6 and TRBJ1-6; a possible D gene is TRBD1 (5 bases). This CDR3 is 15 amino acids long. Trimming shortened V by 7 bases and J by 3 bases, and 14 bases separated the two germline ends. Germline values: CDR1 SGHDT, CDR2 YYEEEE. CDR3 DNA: TGTGCCAGCTTCCGAAAGGGGAACTATAATTCACCCCTCCACTTT. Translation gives CASFRKGNYNSPLHF.

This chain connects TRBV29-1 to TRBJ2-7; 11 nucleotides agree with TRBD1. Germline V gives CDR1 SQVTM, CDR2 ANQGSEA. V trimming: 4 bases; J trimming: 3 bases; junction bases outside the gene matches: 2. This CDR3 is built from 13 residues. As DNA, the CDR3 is TGCAGCGTTGTGGGGACAGGGGGCTACGAGCAGTACTTC. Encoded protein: CSVVGTGGYEQYF.

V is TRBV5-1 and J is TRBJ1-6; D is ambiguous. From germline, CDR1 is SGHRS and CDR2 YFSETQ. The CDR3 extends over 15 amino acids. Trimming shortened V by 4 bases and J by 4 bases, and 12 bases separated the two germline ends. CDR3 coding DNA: TGCGCCAGCAGCGACCGTGAGGGTTATAATTCACCCCTCCACTTT. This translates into CASSDREGYNSPLHF.

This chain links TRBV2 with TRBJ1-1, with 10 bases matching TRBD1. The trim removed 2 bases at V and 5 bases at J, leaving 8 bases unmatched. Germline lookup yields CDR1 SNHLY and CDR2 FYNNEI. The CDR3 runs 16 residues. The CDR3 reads CASSEWRTGGKTEAFF. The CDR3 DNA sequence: TGTGCCAGCAGTGAATGGCGGACAGGGGGGAAAACTGAAGCTTTCTTT.

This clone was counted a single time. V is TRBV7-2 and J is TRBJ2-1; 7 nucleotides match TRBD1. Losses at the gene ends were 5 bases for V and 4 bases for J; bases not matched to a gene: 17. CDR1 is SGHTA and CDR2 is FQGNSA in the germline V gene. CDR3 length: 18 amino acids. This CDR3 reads CASSHRDRALMDYNEQFF. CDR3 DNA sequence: TGTGCCAGCAGCCACCGGGACAGAGCTCTGATGGATTACAATGAGCAGTTCTTC.

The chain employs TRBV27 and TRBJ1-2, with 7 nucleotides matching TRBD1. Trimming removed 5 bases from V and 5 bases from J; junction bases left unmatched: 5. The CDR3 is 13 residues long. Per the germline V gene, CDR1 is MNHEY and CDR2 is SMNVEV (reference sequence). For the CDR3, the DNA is TGTGCCAGCAGTGAAGGGACAGCGTATGGCTACACCTTC. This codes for CASSEGTAYGYTF.

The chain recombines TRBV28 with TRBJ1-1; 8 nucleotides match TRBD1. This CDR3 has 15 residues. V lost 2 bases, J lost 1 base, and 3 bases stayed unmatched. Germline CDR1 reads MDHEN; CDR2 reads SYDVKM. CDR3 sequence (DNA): TGTGCCAGCAGTTTAACCGGACAGGGGAACACTGAAGCTTTCTTT. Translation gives CASSLTGQGNTEAFF.

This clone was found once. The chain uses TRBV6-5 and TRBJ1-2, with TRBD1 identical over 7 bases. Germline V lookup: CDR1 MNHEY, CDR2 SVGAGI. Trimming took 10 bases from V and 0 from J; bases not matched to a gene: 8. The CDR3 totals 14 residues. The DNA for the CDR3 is TGTGCCACCCAGGGGCAGGGGGCTAACTATGGCTACACCTTC. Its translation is CATQGQGANYGYTF.

The CDR3 is CSVGLNTEAFF. CDR3 coding DNA: TGCAGCGTTGGGTTGAACACTGAAGCTTTCTTT. V gene TRBV29-1 combines with J gene TRBJ1-1; D not certain. Germline values: CDR1 SQVTM, CDR2 ANQGSEA. The V and J ends lost 4 bases and 0 bases respectively, with 3 bases between them. The CDR3 is 11 amino acids.

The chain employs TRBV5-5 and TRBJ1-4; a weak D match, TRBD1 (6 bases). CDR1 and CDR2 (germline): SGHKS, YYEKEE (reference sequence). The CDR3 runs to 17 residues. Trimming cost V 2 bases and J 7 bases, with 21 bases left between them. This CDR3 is CASSFRGAGPPSEKLFF. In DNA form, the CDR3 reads TGTGCCAGCAGCTTCCGGGGGGCAGGACCCCCCTCTGAAAAACTGTTTTTT.

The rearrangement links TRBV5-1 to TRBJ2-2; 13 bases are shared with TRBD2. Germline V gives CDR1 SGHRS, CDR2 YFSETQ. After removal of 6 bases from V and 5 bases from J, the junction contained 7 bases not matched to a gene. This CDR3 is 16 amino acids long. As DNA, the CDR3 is TGCGCCAGCACTACCTCGGGACTAGCGGGAACCGGGGAGCTGTTTTTT. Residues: CASTTSGLAGTGELFF.